A single sample gave rise to the 5 T cell receptor beta chains below, sequenced in a study of T cell repertoires in cytomegalovirus infection. Via MiXCR, TCRdb re-called the reads, giving one row per CDR3 protein. The repertoire holds a few hundred thousand distinct CDR3 sequences, about a quarter seen once, with under 15% in the top ten. Material for sequencing was PBMCs. These receptors were collected from a human donor in good health (CMV status not recorded). Some clones in this sample may be carry-over from other donors' samples.

J is TRBJ2-6 and V is TRBV20-1, with D unresolved. The CDR3 runs 15 residues. Germline V gene lookup returns CDR1 DFQATT and CDR2 SNEGSKA (reference sequence). Deletions cut 4 bases from V and 0 bases from J, with 10 bases between. The CDR3 region is CSATSGDSGANVLTF. CDR3 nucleotide sequence: TGCAGTGCTACGTCTGGGGACTCTGGGGCCAACGTCCTGACTTTC.

This clonotype was seen only a few times. This chain joins TRBV6-6 and TRBJ2-1; no definite D call. CDR1 and CDR2 from the germline V gene are MNHNY and SVGAGI (reference sequence). V lost 0 bases and J 1 base, leaving 7 bases between the germline ends. The CDR3 spans 15 residues. This CDR3 reads CASSYSGISYNEQFF. The DNA of the CDR3 is TGTGCCAGCAGTTACTCGGGGATATCCTACAATGAGCAGTTCTTC.

This rearrangement joins TRBV12-3 or TRBV12-4 to TRBJ2-7, with D perhaps matching TRBD2 (6 bases). V shed 2 bases and J shed 12 bases, with 14 bases lying between them. The CDR3 is 12 amino acids. The CDR3 DNA follows: TGTGCCAGCAGTTTATCTCCGGGACTGAGGTACTTC. Amino acid sequence: CASSLSPGLRYF.

The chain uses TRBV24-1 and TRBJ2-7; no firm D call. Germline CDR1 reads KGHDR; CDR2 reads SFDVKD. This CDR3 spans 12 amino acids. The germline V and J ends were trimmed by 3 bases and 4 bases, with 6 bases remaining between them. CDR3 coding DNA: TGTGCCACCAGTGATATCGGATACGAGCAGTACTTC. It yields the protein CATSDIGYEQYF.

In this sample, this clonotype turned up a few times. The final CDR3 position lacks the conserved phenylalanine or tryptophan, pointing to a likely read error. The limits of the CDR3 on the DNA are not certain, so only TCRdb's listed CDR3 is given. The V gene is TRBV15, the J gene TRBJ2-7; TRBD2 is the table's D call and was not checked against the DNA. Germline V lookup: CDR1 LNHNV, CDR2 YYDKDF (reference sequence). The CDR3 length is 12 residues, termini included. CDR3 sequence reads: CATSRGPGITGA.